This T cell receptor (beta chain) was recovered during a study of blood T cells in healthy people across ages. About 10 milliliters of peripheral blood were drawn from each donor into EDTA-treated tubes. Trimming took 5 bases from V and 2 from J, leaving 15 bases between them. The CDR3 sequence is 15 residues long. A second about 7 to 12 cycle PCR used barcoded and J-beta primers. Using its own MiXCR run on the 5' RACE reads, TCRdb lists one record per CDR3 protein. The table records some 760,000 distinct CDR3 sequences, around 25% of them present only once. The same data also contributed to another study, on T cells of mothers and their children. As reported in that work: Samples came from a few healthy Caucasian mothers and their six children. cDNA was made from all extracted RNA, roughly 1.4 ug per 15 ul. Approximately 3 million TCR beta reads per child versus over 9 million per mother.

The sequence derives from a boy between 5 and 17 years old in good health. The specimen sequenced was blood. This sequence joins TRBV12-3 or TRBV12-4 and TRBJ1-1; TRBD1 might be the D (5 bases). CDR3 loop: CASSPQGRGNTEAFF. The CDR3 DNA reads TGTGCCAGCAGTCCTCAGGGCCGGGGAAACACTGAAGCTTTCTTT.